One T cell receptor beta chain is described in this entry. The germline CDR1 and CDR2 sequences are LGHNA and YSLEER. The CDR3 contains 15 residues. Trimming left V 0 bases short and J 5 bases short, with 13 bases between. This entry is derived from a study of shared T cell receptors in the human thymus. Profiling relied on immunoSEQ multiplex PCR, and the TCRdb table lists in-frame clones only, not all of them. This sample has 500,000 to 750,000 clones, with 70% to 90% found just once. Separately, the same data were catalogued under a study of human thymus T cells.

The J gene is TRBJ2-5, the V gene TRBV4-3; D is possibly TRBD2 (6 bases). The source material was thymocytes. This receptor was obtained from a boy younger than two with a congenital heart defect. The CDR3 DNA follows: TGCGCCAGCAGCCAAGACGGGTCGGGGAGGGAGACCCAGTACTTC. Translating gives CASSQDGSGRETQYF.